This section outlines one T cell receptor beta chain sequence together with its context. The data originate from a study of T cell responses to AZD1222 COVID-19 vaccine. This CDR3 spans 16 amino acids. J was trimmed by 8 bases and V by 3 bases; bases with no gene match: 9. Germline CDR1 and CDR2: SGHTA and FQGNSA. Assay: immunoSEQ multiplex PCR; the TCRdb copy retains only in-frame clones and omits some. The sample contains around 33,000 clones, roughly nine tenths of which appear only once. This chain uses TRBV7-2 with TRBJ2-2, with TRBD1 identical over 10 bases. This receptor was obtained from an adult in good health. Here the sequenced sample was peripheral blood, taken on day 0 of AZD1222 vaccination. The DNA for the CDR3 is TGTGCCAGCAGCTTTGACAGGGGGCATAGGGTTGGGGAGCTGTTTTTT. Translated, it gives CASSFDRGHRVGELFF.